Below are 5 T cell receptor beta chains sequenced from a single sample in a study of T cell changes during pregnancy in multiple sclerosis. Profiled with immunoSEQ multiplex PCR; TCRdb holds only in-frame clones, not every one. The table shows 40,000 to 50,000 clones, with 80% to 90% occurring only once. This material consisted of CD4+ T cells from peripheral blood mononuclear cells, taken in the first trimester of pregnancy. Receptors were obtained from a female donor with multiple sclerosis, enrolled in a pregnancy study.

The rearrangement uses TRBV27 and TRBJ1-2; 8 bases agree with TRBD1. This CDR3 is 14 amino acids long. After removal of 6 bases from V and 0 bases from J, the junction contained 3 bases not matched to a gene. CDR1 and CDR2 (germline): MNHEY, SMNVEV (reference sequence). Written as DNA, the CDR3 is TGTGCCAGCAGGGGGGACAGGACTAACTATGGCTACACCTTC. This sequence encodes CASRGDRTNYGYTF.

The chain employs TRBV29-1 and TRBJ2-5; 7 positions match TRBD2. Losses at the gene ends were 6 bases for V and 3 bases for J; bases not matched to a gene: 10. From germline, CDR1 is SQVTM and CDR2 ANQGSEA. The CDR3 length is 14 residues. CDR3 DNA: TGCAGCGTGGGGGGGACCGCCAAGGAAGAGACCCAGTACTTC. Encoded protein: CSVGGTAKEETQYF.

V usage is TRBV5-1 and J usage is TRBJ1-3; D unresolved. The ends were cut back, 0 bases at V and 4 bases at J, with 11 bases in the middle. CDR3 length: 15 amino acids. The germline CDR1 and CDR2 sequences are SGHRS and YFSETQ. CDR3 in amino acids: CASSLGEGAGNTIYF. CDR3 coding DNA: TGCGCCAGCAGCTTGGGAGAGGGTGCCGGAAACACCATATATTTT.

For the CDR3, the DNA is TGTGCCACCCCCGGGCAGGGGGCGAGTTCAGGGGCCAACGTCCTGACTTTC. Translated: CATPGQGASSGANVLTF. The V gene is TRBV2, the J gene TRBJ2-6; 8 bases are shared with TRBD1. This CDR3 has 17 residues. With 10 bases clipped from V and 4 bases from J, the junction kept 15 bases outside the gene matches. Germline loops: CDR1 SNHLY, CDR2 FYNNEI.

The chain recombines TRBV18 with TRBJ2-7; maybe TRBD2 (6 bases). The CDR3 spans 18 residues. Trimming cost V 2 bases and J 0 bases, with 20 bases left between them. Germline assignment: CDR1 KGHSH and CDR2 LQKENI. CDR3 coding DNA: TGTGCCAGCTCACCAACGCCTGAAGGGACTCCCACCTCCTACGAGCAGTACTTC. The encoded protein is CASSPTPEGTPTSYEQYF.